This TCR beta chain is drawn from a study of T cell changes during pregnancy in multiple sclerosis. V dropped 2 bases and J dropped 7 bases, with 29 bases sitting between them. The CDR3 is made up of 19 amino acids. Germline V gives CDR1 MGHRA, CDR2 YSYEKL. Some clones are missing from TCRdb's copy, which holds only in-frame ones; the method was immunoSEQ multiplex PCR. This table holds fewer than 95,000 clones, 80% to 95% found once. This chain connects TRBV4-1 to TRBJ1-1, with a weak D call TRBD1 (5 bases). The specimen was peripheral blood, collected in the first trimester of pregnancy. This receptor was identified in a female donor with multiple sclerosis, enrolled in a pregnancy study. CDR3 sequence (DNA): TGCGCCAGCAGCCAAACAATTCCCCGAAAGGACAAGATGGAGGGTGAAGCTTTCTTT. It specifies CASSQTIPRKDKMEGEAFF.